The T cell receptor beta chain described here comes from a study of T cell repertoires in cytomegalovirus infection (dated by TCRdb to about 2019). Looking at the study overall: Donor HLA type was relevant to the analysis, because carriage of CMV infection together with the matching HLA type was indicated by public TCR beta signatures. Beyond this particular receptor, the publication reports: The ex vivo response was dominated by HLA-C-restricted CMV-specific TCR beta clonotypes, which also provided the single most frequent clonotype in two of eight donors. Carriers of CMV infection plus the relevant HLA type were discriminated by the cumulative frequency of public TCR beta family members in the study cohort and in an independent approximately 400-donor cohort.

The CDR3 sequence holds 14 residues, the cysteine and phenylalanine included. The read is trimmed to its CDR3 DNA, 42 bases read in frame from base 1. Deletion took 4 bases off V and 4 bases off J, with a span of 10 bases between the germline ends. The CDR1 and CDR2 encoded by the germline V gene are ENHRY and SYGVKD. There are a few counts of this clonotype. Its antigen is still unknown. No clone much larger than this one lies a single base away; base qualities are absent. The instrument was an Illumina HiSeq 1500. TCRdb applied fastp at Q25 and MiXCR to the public reads, then kept only in-frame beta chains. Every distinct CDR3 protein forms one entry, paired with its most common genes and DNA. The sample yields 250,000 or so distinct CDR3 sequences; 17% were counted once. Of the sample, approximately 44% falls within the top ten clones.

This sequence originates from a human donor in good health (CMV status not recorded). Some clones in this sample may be carry-over from other donors' samples. Sequencing was carried out using CD8+ T cells from PBMCs. The sequence joins TRBV10-3 to TRBJ2-2; possibly the D gene is TRBD1, per 6 matching bases. At the DNA level, the sequence is TGTGCCATCAGTGGACAGGTGGTCACCGGGGAGCTGTTTTTT. Translated, this is CAISGQVVTGELFF.